The 15 T cell receptor beta chains given below trace back to one sample, sequenced in a study of graft-versus-host responses after intestinal transplantation (dated by TCRdb to the early 2020s). Intraepithelial and lamina propria lymphocytes were isolated from graft specimens using dithiothreitol, EDTA incubations and collagenase D digestion. The library was generated by the immunoSEQ multiplex PCR assay. The clones in this table, taken by TCRdb from immuneACCESS, are in-frame only. Not every clone is retained; where verified, under half of the shortfall comes from an unresolved V gene, and the cause of the rest is unknown. The sample table contains just under 65,000 clones; only one count was recorded for approximately 88% of them. About 1.7% of the sample comes from the top ten. The specimen comprised ileum tissue, sampled around 350 days after transplant. These receptors were collected from a human patient who received an intestinal transplant, so some T cells may come from the graft donor.

The rearrangement uses TRBV6-5 and TRBJ2-1; D is ambiguous. Deletions cut 8 bases from V and 6 bases from J, with 8 bases between. Germline CDR1 and CDR2: MNHEY and SVGAGI. This CDR3 comprises 11 residues. The CDR3, as DNA: TGTGCCAGCGGATCGGGCAATGAGCAGTTCTTC. Protein sequence: CASGSGNEQFF.

The CDR3, as DNA: TGCAGCGGACAGGGGGCCGACACCGGGGAGCTGTTTTTT. Translating gives CSGQGADTGELFF. The chain carries TRBV29-1 and TRBJ2-2; 10 bases align to TRBD1. Germline V gene lookup returns CDR1 SQVTM and CDR2 ANQGSEA. The J segment lost 3 bases and the V segment lost 7 bases, leaving 2 bases of the junction unmatched. This CDR3 spans 13 amino acids.

The chain has TRBV29-1 and TRBJ1-1; no clear D gene. The CDR3 is 12 residues long. V dropped 7 bases and J dropped 8 bases, with 17 bases sitting between them. In germline, CDR1 is SQVTM, CDR2 ANQGSEA. CDR3 DNA: TGCAGCGCCCTGCCTCAGACTGAAGAAGCTTTCTTT. Encoded protein: CSALPQTEEAFF. Using reference TRBV29-1 and TRBJ1-1 for the parts outside the CDR3, the full variable domain is SAVISQKPSRDICQRGTSLTIQCQVDSQVTMMFWYRQQPGQSLTLIATANQGSEATYESGFVIDKFPISRPNLTFSTLTVSNMSPEDSSIYLCSALPQTEEAFFGQGTRLTVV.

Only one count was recorded for this clone. This rearrangement joins TRBV5-6 to TRBJ2-1; D is uncertain. Trimming removed 0 bases from V and 0 bases from J, with 10 bases in between. Germline assignment: CDR1 SGHDT and CDR2 YYEEEE. The CDR3 is 16 amino acids. CDR3 sequence reads: CASSLEGMSSYNEQFF. As DNA, the CDR3 is TGTGCCAGCAGCTTGGAGGGAATGAGCTCCTACAATGAGCAGTTCTTC.

This chain links TRBV4-2 with TRBJ1-1; D remains unclear. This CDR3 contains 14 residues. V shed 0 bases and J shed 0 bases, with 5 bases lying between them. The germline V gene encodes CDR1 LGHNA and CDR2 YNFKEQ. The CDR3 spells CASSQDPMNTEAFF. The CDR3, as DNA: TGTGCCAGCAGCCAAGATCCTATGAACACTGAAGCTTTCTTT.

This chain connects TRBV11-3 to TRBJ2-1; 8 positions match TRBD1. V was pared by 4 bases and J by 6 bases, with 14 bases of the junction left unmatched. This CDR3 is 17 amino acids long. Germline V gene data show CDR1 as SGHNT and CDR2 as YENEEA. The CDR3 region is CASSSGQGATLGNEQFF. Written as DNA, the CDR3 is TGTGCCAGCAGCTCCGGACAGGGCGCTACTTTGGGCAATGAGCAGTTCTTC.

This rearrangement joins TRBV15 to TRBJ1-5; D call uncertain. CDR3 length: 13 residues. V gave up 0 bases and J gave up 7 bases, with 7 bases separating them. Germline V gene data show CDR1 as LNHNV and CDR2 as YYDKDF (reference sequence). CDR3 coding DNA: TGTGCCACCAGCAGAGAAGAAAGGCAGCCCCAGCATTTT. Its translation is CATSREERQPQHF.

The V gene is TRBV28, the J gene TRBJ2-1, with D possibly matching TRBD1 (5 bases). V lost 5 bases to trimming and J lost 7 bases, with 18 bases between them. This CDR3 region has 15 residues. Germline V lookup: CDR1 MDHEN, CDR2 SYDVKM. CDR3 sequence reads: CASSPPGWERNEQFF. In DNA form, the CDR3 reads TGTGCCAGCAGTCCTCCAGGGTGGGAAAGAAATGAGCAGTTCTTC.

The chain combines TRBV28 with TRBJ2-3; D not certain. Germline assignment: CDR1 MDHEN and CDR2 SYDVKM. Trimming shortened V by 9 bases and J by 7 bases, and 20 bases separated the two germline ends. This CDR3 region has 14 residues. DNA for the CDR3: TGTGCCAGTTCAACGGGCAGCATATCAAATACGCAGTATTTT. The encoded protein is CASSTGSISNTQYF.

This chain links TRBV6-5 with TRBJ1-4; TRBD1 matches at 9 bases. Germline-derived CDR1 and CDR2 are MNHEY and SVGAGI. This CDR3 contains 15 residues. With V trimmed by 7 bases and J by 5 bases, 8 bases remained unmatched. CDR3 sequence: CASKLIGTGNEKLFF. CDR3 sequence (DNA): TGTGCCAGCAAATTGATCGGGACAGGGAATGAAAAACTGTTTTTT.

The J gene is TRBJ2-2, the V gene TRBV12-5; no clear D gene. Germline assignment: CDR1 LGHNT and CDR2 FRNRAP. V was pared by 3 bases and J by 4 bases, with 6 bases between. The CDR3 loop spans 13 amino acids. The CDR3 nucleotides are TGTGCTAGTGGTTTAAGATCCACCGGGGAGCTGTTTTTT. Translating it yields CASGLRSTGELFF.

The V and J genes are TRBV7-8 and TRBJ1-5; D is unclear. CDR3 length equals 15 residues. V was trimmed by 5 bases and J by 5 bases, leaving 16 bases between them. CDR1 and CDR2 from the germline V gene are SGHVS and FQNEAQ. The CDR3 DNA follows: TGTGCCAGCAGCCCGACAAGGAGCCCTTATCAGCCCCAGCATTTT. This sequence encodes CASSPTRSPYQPQHF.

This rearrangement joins TRBV13 to TRBJ2-1; D is uncertain. The CDR3 is made up of 14 amino acids. Per germline, CDR1 PRHDT and CDR2 FYEKMQ (reference sequence). Deletions cut 0 bases from V and 3 bases from J, with 6 bases between. CDR3 region: CASSLGRIYNEQFF. Here the CDR3 DNA reads TGTGCCAGCAGCTTAGGACGGATCTACAATGAGCAGTTCTTC.

The chain carries TRBV5-1 and TRBJ2-7; TRBD1 matches at 12 bases. Germline V CDR1 and CDR2: SGHRS, YFSETQ. The junction had 4 bases not matched to a gene; V was cut back by 3 bases and J by 3 bases. CDR3 size: 15 residues. The CDR3 sequence: CASSSRDRGRYEQYF. As DNA, the CDR3 is TGCGCCAGCAGCTCCCGGGACAGGGGGCGCTACGAGCAGTACTTC.

The chain is built from TRBV29-1 and TRBJ1-3; a weak D match, TRBD1 (5 bases). Germline loops: CDR1 SQVTM, CDR2 ANQGSEA. Trimming removed 2 bases from V and 4 bases from J, with 6 bases in between. The CDR3 length is 12 residues. CDR3 DNA: TGCAGCGTTGAATCAGGGGGAAACACCATATATTTT. Translation gives CSVESGGNTIYF.